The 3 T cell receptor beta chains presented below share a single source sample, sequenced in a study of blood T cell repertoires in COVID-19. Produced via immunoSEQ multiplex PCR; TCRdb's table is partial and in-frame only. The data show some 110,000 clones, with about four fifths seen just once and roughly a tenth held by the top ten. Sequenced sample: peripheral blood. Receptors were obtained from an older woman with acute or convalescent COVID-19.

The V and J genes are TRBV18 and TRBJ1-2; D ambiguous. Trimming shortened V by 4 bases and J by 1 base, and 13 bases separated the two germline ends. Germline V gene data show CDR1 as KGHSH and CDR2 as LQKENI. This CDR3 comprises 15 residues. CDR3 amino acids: CASSRDLGNNYGYTF. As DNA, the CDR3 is TGTGCCAGCTCACGTGACCTCGGGAATAACTATGGCTACACCTTC.

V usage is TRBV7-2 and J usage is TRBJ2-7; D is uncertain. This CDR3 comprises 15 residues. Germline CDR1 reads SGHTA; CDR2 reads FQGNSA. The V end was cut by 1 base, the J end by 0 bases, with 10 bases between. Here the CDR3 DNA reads TGTGCCAGCAGCTTAGTCCCCCTTAGCTCCTACGAGCAGTACTTC. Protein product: CASSLVPLSSYEQYF.

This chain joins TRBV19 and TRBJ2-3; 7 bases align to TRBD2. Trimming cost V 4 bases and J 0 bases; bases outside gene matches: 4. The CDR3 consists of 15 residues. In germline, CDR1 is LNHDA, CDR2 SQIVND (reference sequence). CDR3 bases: TGTGCCAGTAGTAGTCAGGGAGGGAGCACAGATACGCAGTATTTT. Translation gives CASSSQGGSTDTQYF.